The 16 T cell receptor beta chains presented below share a single source sample, sequenced in a study of blood T cell repertoires in COVID-19. This table comes from immunoSEQ multiplex PCR, and its TCRdb copy is limited to in-frame clones, with some not included. The table shows hundreds of thousands of clones, with approximately 84% occurring only once. Sequencing was done on a sample of peripheral blood. The source is a woman in her 30s who had recovered from COVID-19.

The rearrangement joins TRBV19 to TRBJ2-2, with 11 bases lining up with TRBD1. This CDR3 region has 16 residues. The ends lost 5 bases at V and 6 bases at J; junction bases unmatched: 8. Germline-derived CDR1 and CDR2 are LNHDA and SQIVND (reference sequence). The CDR3 is CASSLRDRGIAGELFF. The CDR3 nucleotides are TGTGCCAGTAGTCTCCGGGACAGGGGGATTGCCGGGGAGCTGTTTTTT.

This chain joins TRBV5-6 and TRBJ2-7, with D possibly matching TRBD1 (5 bases). The CDR3 spans 13 residues. CDR1 is SGHDT and CDR2 is YYEEEE in the germline V gene. V dropped 4 bases and J dropped 2 bases, with 10 bases sitting between them. The CDR3, as DNA: TGTGCCAGCAGCCCGGCGACAGCCTACGAGCAGTACTTC. Translation gives CASSPATAYEQYF.

This clone was counted only a few times. This chain joins TRBV2 and TRBJ1-5; D is unresolved. The germline V gene has CDR1 SNHLY and CDR2 FYNNEI. CDR3 length: 14 residues. The V gene lost 1 base and the J gene lost 1 base, with 5 bases spanning the gap. CDR3 in DNA: TGTGCCAGCAGTGAAGGGCGGAGCAATCAGCCCCAGCATTTT. Encoded protein: CASSEGRSNQPQHF.

The chain employs TRBV5-4 and TRBJ2-7; no firm D call. V was clipped by 4 bases and J by 5 bases, with 7 bases between them. The CDR3 extends over 11 amino acids. Germline assignment: CDR1 SGHNT and CDR2 YYREEE (reference sequence). The CDR3 DNA is TGTGCCAGCAGCGAGGAGAACGAGCAGTACTTC. It codes for CASSEENEQYF.

The chain employs TRBV20-1 and TRBJ1-5; D uncertain. Germline V gives CDR1 DFQATT, CDR2 SNEGSKA (reference sequence). This CDR3 has 14 residues. The V end was cut by 3 bases, the J end by 1 base, with 10 bases between. The CDR3 is CSASLSISNQPQHF. The CDR3 nucleotides are TGCAGTGCTAGTCTTAGTATCAGCAATCAGCCCCAGCATTTT.

The chain is built from TRBV5-1 and TRBJ1-1; TRBD1 aligns across 10 bases. The CDR3 runs to 16 residues. V lost 3 bases and J lost 0; bases outside the gene matches: 5. CDR1 and CDR2 from the germline V gene are SGHRS and YFSETQ. CDR3 DNA: TGCGCCAGCAGCTCCGGGACAGGGGACATGAACACTGAAGCTTTCTTT. Residues: CASSSGTGDMNTEAFF.

The V gene is TRBV6-1, the J gene TRBJ2-7; 8 bases align to TRBD1. CDR3 length: 15 residues. Germline V gene lookup returns CDR1 MNHNS and CDR2 SASEGT. J lost 2 bases, V lost 2 bases, and 5 bases had no gene match. The CDR3, as DNA: TGTGCCAGCAGTGAACAGGGGGCCAGAACCTACGAGCAGTACTTC. Protein product: CASSEQGARTYEQYF.

The rearrangement uses TRBV6-1 and TRBJ2-7; D call uncertain. Trimming shortened V by 3 bases and J by 0 bases, and 9 bases separated the two germline ends. This CDR3 is built from 14 residues. Looked up from germline, CDR1 is MNHNS and CDR2 is SASEGT. The DNA for the CDR3 is TGTGCCAGCAGTGACCGGCACAGCTCCTACGAGCAGTACTTC. This gives the protein CASSDRHSSYEQYF.

With respect to this clone: A read error may produce the germline difference seen at one junction end. The chain carries TRBV24-1 and TRBJ2-2; TRBD2 aligns across 7 bases. The CDR3 totals 17 residues. The germline V gene encodes CDR1 KGHDR and CDR2 SFDVKD. The CDR3 region has the DNA TGTGCCACCAGTGATTTGGGGGAGGGGTGGAACGCCGGGGAGCTGTTTTTT. Amino acid sequence: CATSDLGEGWNAGELFF.

As regards this clone: The same CDR3 arises from other DNA sequences in this sample as well. The V call is TRBV19, the J call TRBJ1-1; TRBD1 aligns across 7 bases. The CDR3 runs 12 residues. The germline V gene encodes CDR1 LNHDA and CDR2 SQIVND (reference sequence). V lost 9 bases and J lost 1; bases outside the gene matches: 2. This CDR3 is CASRTGNTEAFF. CDR3 nucleotides: TGTGCCAGCCGGACAGGGAACACTGAAGCTTTCTTT.

The chain uses TRBV7-2 and TRBJ2-2, with D uncertain. Germline V gene sequence: CDR1 SGHTA, CDR2 FQGNSA. V dropped 4 bases and J dropped 6 bases, with 9 bases sitting between them. This CDR3 region has 13 residues. The CDR3 protein is CASSSKKPGELFF. DNA of the CDR3: TGTGCCAGCAGCTCTAAGAAGCCCGGGGAGCTGTTTTTT.

The gene calls are TRBV15 and TRBJ1-5; tentatively, D is TRBD1 (5 bases). CDR3 size: 16 residues. Trimming pared 7 bases from V and 0 bases from J, leaving 16 bases between. Germline V gives CDR1 LNHNV, CDR2 YYDKDF (reference sequence). CDR3 protein: CATTPRQGNSNQPQHF. The DNA of the CDR3 is TGTGCCACCACCCCCCGGCAGGGCAATAGCAATCAGCCCCAGCATTTT.

The gene calls are TRBV19 and TRBJ2-2; 9 bases are shared with TRBD1. This CDR3 has 19 residues. The V segment lost 3 bases and the J segment 4 bases; nucleotides outside the gene matches: 15. Germline V lookup: CDR1 LNHDA, CDR2 SQIVND (reference sequence). The CDR3: CASSIYLNGGQGGTGELFF. CDR3 nucleotides: TGTGCCAGTAGTATTTATCTAAATGGGGGACAGGGTGGCACCGGGGAGCTGTTTTTT. The complete variable domain, with remaining parts taken from reference TRBV19 and TRBJ2-2, reads DGGITQSPKYLFRKEGQNVTLSCEQNLNHDAMYWYRQDPGQGLRLIYYSQIVNDFQKGDIAEGYSVSREKKESFPLTVTSAQKNPTAFYLCASSIYLNGGQGGTGELFFGEGSRLTVL.

The genes are TRBV19 and TRBJ1-5; D is unclear. Trimming stripped 0 bases from V and 4 bases from J, with 13 bases between. The CDR3 has 16 amino acids. Per germline, CDR1 LNHDA and CDR2 SQIVND (reference sequence). The CDR3: CASSIESGEWNQPQHF. In DNA form, the CDR3 reads TGTGCCAGTAGTATAGAGAGCGGGGAGTGGAATCAGCCCCAGCATTTT.

The genes are TRBV2 and TRBJ1-1, with a weak D call TRBD1 (5 bases). The CDR3 extends over 15 amino acids. Germline V gives CDR1 SNHLY, CDR2 FYNNEI. The germline V and J ends were trimmed by 0 bases and 3 bases, with 11 bases remaining between them. The CDR3 protein is CASSEALGLDTEAFF. The CDR3 DNA follows: TGTGCCAGCAGTGAAGCGCTGGGGCTTGACACTGAAGCTTTCTTT.

The J gene is TRBJ1-6, the V gene TRBV5-1; the match to TRBD1 covers 9 bases. There are 16 residues in the CDR3. V trimming: 0 bases; J trimming: 10 bases; junction bases outside the gene matches: 8. The V gene's germline CDR1 is SGHRS and CDR2 YFSETQ. CDR3 sequence: CASSLEPPDRGSPLHF. The DNA for the CDR3 is TGCGCCAGCAGCTTGGAACCCCCGGACAGGGGATCACCCCTCCACTTT. The variable domain in full, completed from reference TRBV5-1 and TRBJ1-6, reads KAGVTQTPRYLIKTRGQQVTLSCSPISGHRSVSWYQQTPGQGLQFLFEYFSETQRNKGNFPGRFSGRQFSNSRSEMNVSTLELGDSALYLCASSLEPPDRGSPLHFGNGTRLTVT.